The T cell receptor beta chain under discussion was sequenced for a study of response to subunit inactivated influenza vaccine. TCRdb passed the RT-PCR reads through MiXCR, listing each CDR3 protein once. The table lists roughly 780,000 distinct CDR3 sequences, around 18% of them singletons. Trimming pared 5 bases from V and 6 bases from J, leaving 11 bases between. The CDR3 runs 14 residues. Germline CDR1 reads SGHTA; CDR2 reads FQGNSA. Study observations and caveats: Authors proposed each seasonal influenza vaccination draws in few new T cells.

In its sample, this clonotype was seen many times. The target antigen is unknown. The sample consisted of PBMCs from blood, taken roughly 5 days after vaccination. The source of this sequence is a man between 45 and 60 years old who received an inactivated influenza vaccine. The chain recombines TRBV7-2 with TRBJ1-6; D is unresolved. The CDR3 sequence: CASSPNFGNSPLHF. CDR3 DNA: TGTGCCAGCAGCCCCAACTTCGGTAATTCACCCCTCCACTTT. The full variable domain, rest sourced from reference TRBV7-2 and TRBJ1-6, is GAGVSQSPSNKVTEKGKDVELRCDPISGHTALYWYRQSLGQGLEFLIYFQGNSAPDKSGLPSDRFSAERTGGSVSTLTIQRTQQEDSAVYLCASSPNFGNSPLHFGNGTRLTVT.